This T cell receptor beta chain came from a study of CD8 T cells in ankylosing spondylitis. To note about this clonotype: The target antigen is unknown.

TCRdb reprocessed the 5' RACE reads with MiXCR, giving one entry per CDR3 protein. This table holds 750,000 to 850,000 distinct CDR3 sequences, approximately 10% found once. Broader study findings: Disease-linked clones reportedly concentrated significantly in matched ankylosing spondylitis synovial fluid. Seven to nine highly homologous variants formed a TCR beta motif that appeared characteristic of ankylosing spondylitis blood.

The source is a male donor with ankylosing spondylitis. Specimen: blood, either unsorted or a sorted T cell fraction (not recorded which).

CDR3: CASSYRRGASYGYTF. The CDR3 nucleotides are TGTGCCAGCAGCTACAGACGGGGGGCAAGCTATGGCTACACCTTC. The chain couples TRBV7-8 to TRBJ1-2; maybe TRBD1 (6 bases). CDR1 SGHVS and CDR2 FQNEAQ come from the germline V gene. The V end was cut by 4 bases, the J end by 4 bases, with 16 bases between. The CDR3 extends over 15 amino acids. The variable domain in full, with the rest retrieved from reference TRBV7-8 and TRBJ1-2, is GAGVSQSPRYKVAKRGQDVALRCDPISGHVSLFWYQQALGQGPEFLTYFQNEAQLDKSGLPSDRFFAERPEGSVSTLKIQRTQQEDSAVYLCASSYRRGASYGYTFGSGTRLTVV.